The 20 T cell receptor beta chains listed next were all sequenced from one sample in a study of CD8+ T cells in alopecia areata. Treatment given: oral pan-JAK inhibitor, 5-10 mg twice daily. After isolation, RNA underwent reverse transcription to generate cDNA as the sequencing template. TCRdb's copy holds only in-frame clones and misses some; the assay was immunoSEQ multiplex PCR. The sample contains roughly 120,000 clones, roughly 50% of which appear only once. Sequenced here: CD8+ T cells sorted from blood, sampled at week 24, from a patient treated with tofacitinib. These receptors all stem from a human donor with alopecia areata.

The rearrangement links TRBV27 to TRBJ2-7, with 8 bases identical to TRBD1. The CDR3 has 15 residues. J gave up 0 bases and V 6 bases, and 7 bases lay outside the gene matches. Germline CDR1 and CDR2: MNHEY and SMNVEV (reference sequence). The CDR3 protein is CASRPGQASSYEQYF. DNA for the CDR3: TGTGCCAGCAGGCCGGGACAGGCAAGCTCCTACGAGCAGTACTTC.

This clone has just a few counts. At one end, the junction sequence differs from germline, possibly due to a read error. The genes are TRBV15 and TRBJ1-1, with a weak D call TRBD1 (6 bases). CDR1 and CDR2 from the germline V gene are LNHNV and YYDKDF (reference sequence). The CDR3 consists of 12 residues. CDR3 in DNA: TGTGCCACCAGCAGCCCACCGGGACAACAGAACTTT. Amino acid sequence: CATSSPPGQQNF.

The rearrangement joins TRBV6-5 to TRBJ1-2, with TRBD1 matching over 9 bases. CDR1 and CDR2 from the germline V gene are MNHEY and SVGAGI. CDR3 length equals 15 residues. V trimming: 0 bases; J trimming: 3 bases; junction bases outside the gene matches: 2. The CDR3 loop is CASSYSGQGHYGYTF. DNA of the CDR3: TGTGCCAGCAGTTACTCGGGACAGGGTCACTATGGCTACACCTTC.

This clone was recorded a few times. The chain is built from TRBV19 and TRBJ2-7, with D possibly being TRBD1 (5 bases). The CDR3 totals 14 residues. Germline values: CDR1 LNHDA, CDR2 SQIVND (reference sequence). V gave up 3 bases and J gave up 3 bases, with 12 bases separating them. The CDR3 region is CASSIPGSNYEQYF. The CDR3 region has the DNA TGTGCCAGTAGTATCCCAGGGTCGAACTACGAGCAGTACTTC.

The chain combines TRBV29-1 with TRBJ1-2; 7 bases agree with TRBD1. V shed 6 bases and J 2 bases; nucleotides not matched to a gene: 9. The germline gives CDR1 SQVTM, CDR2 ANQGSEA. CDR3 length equals 14 residues. CDR3 sequence (DNA): TGCAGCGTCGTGACAGGGTCAGAGAACTATGGCTACACCTTC. It encodes CSVVTGSENYGYTF.

V gene TRBV7-6 combines with J gene TRBJ1-6; D is perhaps TRBD1 (5 bases). This CDR3 has 15 residues. Deletions cut 0 bases from V and 10 bases from J, with 13 bases between. Germline V gene data show CDR1 as SGHVS and CDR2 as FNYEAQ. Here the CDR3 reads CASSLAAGARSPLHF. CDR3 in DNA: TGTGCCAGCAGCTTAGCGGCCGGGGCGAGGTCACCCCTCCACTTT.

This chain joins TRBV2 and TRBJ2-7; D gene unclear. CDR1 is SNHLY, CDR2 FYNNEI, per germline. V was clipped by 10 bases and J by 0 bases, with 19 bases between them. There are 15 residues in the CDR3. The CDR3 DNA reads TGTGCCAATGGGCTATTATCTTTTAGCTCCTACGAGCAGTACTTC. The encoded protein is CANGLLSFSSYEQYF.

The V gene is TRBV13, the J gene TRBJ2-7; no definite D call. The V gene's germline CDR1 is PRHDT and CDR2 FYEKMQ (reference sequence). V was cut by 6 bases and J by 2 bases, with 8 bases left in between. This CDR3 comprises 12 residues. The CDR3 nucleotides read TGTGCCAGCAGTTTTTCTGCCTACGAGCAGTACTTC. Protein product: CASSFSAYEQYF.

The chain employs TRBV27 and TRBJ1-2; 9 positions agree with TRBD1. Germline loops: CDR1 MNHEY, CDR2 SMNVEV (reference sequence). This CDR3 is built from 15 residues. The J segment lost 4 bases and the V segment lost 5 bases, leaving 8 bases of the junction unmatched. CDR3 sequence: CASSPRTGVGYGYTF. Here the CDR3 DNA reads TGTGCCAGCAGTCCGCGGACAGGGGTGGGCTATGGCTACACCTTC.

The chain recombines TRBV13 with TRBJ2-2; no reliable D call. Germline V gene lookup returns CDR1 PRHDT and CDR2 FYEKMQ (reference sequence). V dropped 1 base and J dropped 2 bases, with 2 bases sitting between them. There are 13 residues in the CDR3. The CDR3 region is CASSLANTGELFF. The CDR3 DNA sequence: TGTGCCAGCAGCTTAGCCAACACCGGGGAGCTGTTTTTT.

The genes are TRBV5-1 and TRBJ2-3; 7 nucleotides match TRBD1. The germline V gene encodes CDR1 SGHRS and CDR2 YFSETQ. Germline trimming cut 3 bases from V and 2 bases from J; bases unmatched to any gene: 6. This CDR3 has 15 amino acids. CDR3 sequence (DNA): TGCGCCAGCAGCTACAGGGGTGGGGACACAGATACGCAGTATTTT. It is translated as CASSYRGGDTDTQYF.

This clone was recorded once. The rearrangement uses TRBV29-1 and TRBJ1-4; D may be TRBD1 (6 bases). CDR3 length equals 12 residues. V lost 7 bases and J 12 bases, leaving 18 bases between the germline ends. Looked up from germline, CDR1 is SQVTM and CDR2 is ANQGSEA. DNA of the CDR3: TGCAGCGGGGGTGGGACAATTGAGGAACTGTTTTTT. Protein sequence: CSGGGTIEELFF.

The chain recombines TRBV5-1 with TRBJ1-2, with D uncertain. Germline loops: CDR1 SGHRS, CDR2 YFSETQ. V lost 4 bases and J 5 bases, leaving 9 bases between the germline ends. The CDR3 contains 12 residues. The CDR3 DNA sequence: TGCGCCAGCAGCGGGGAGGAGTATGGCTACACCTTC. Amino acids: CASSGEEYGYTF.

The chain couples TRBV10-3 to TRBJ2-6; D call uncertain. Deletions cut 2 bases from V and 0 bases from J, with 5 bases between. The CDR3 length is 15 residues. The V gene's germline CDR1 is ENHRY and CDR2 SYGVKD. The CDR3 loop is CAISEDRSGANVLTF. Written as DNA, the CDR3 is TGTGCCATCAGTGAGGACCGCTCTGGGGCCAACGTCCTGACTTTC.

The chain joins TRBV10-3 to TRBJ2-7; D remains ambiguous. Trimming took off 3 bases at V and 2 bases at J, with 8 bases between the two ends. The CDR3 sequence is 13 residues long. Germline values: CDR1 ENHRY, CDR2 SYGVKD. The CDR3 sequence is CAISDVDPYEQYF. The CDR3 nucleotides are TGTGCCATCAGTGATGTCGATCCCTACGAGCAGTACTTC.

A few counts support this clone. The chain employs TRBV5-6 and TRBJ2-7, with 9 bases fitting TRBD2. V lost 1 base, J lost 3 bases, and 5 bases stayed unmatched. This CDR3 contains 15 residues. CDR1 is SGHDT, CDR2 YYEEEE, per germline. CDR3 DNA: TGTGCCAGCAGCTTGTGGCTAGCGGGGTTCTACGAGCAGTACTTC. As protein: CASSLWLAGFYEQYF.

The sample holds a few counts of this clone. The chain links TRBV11-2 to TRBJ2-7; D is unclear. The CDR3 contains 14 residues. In germline, CDR1 is SGHAT, CDR2 FQNNGV. Trimming left V 5 bases short and J 4 bases short, with 15 bases between. The CDR3 nucleotides read TGTGCCAGCAGCCCTTTACCGACCGGGTACGAGCAGTACTTC. Translation gives CASSPLPTGYEQYF.

V and J are TRBV5-1 and TRBJ2-3, with D possibly being TRBD2 (5 bases). Germline CDR1 is SGHRS and CDR2 is YFSETQ. The V and J ends lost 0 bases and 3 bases respectively, with 17 bases between them. The CDR3 covers 17 residues. The CDR3 DNA is TGCGCCAGCAGCTTGGGAGGGCCCCAGTTAGGGACAGATACGCAGTATTTT. Protein: CASSLGGPQLGTDTQYF.

The chain combines TRBV19 with TRBJ2-1; TRBD2 matches 8 bases. CDR3 length equals 15 residues. The germline V gene encodes CDR1 LNHDA and CDR2 SQIVND (reference sequence). Trimming took 3 bases from V and 7 from J; bases not matched to a gene: 8. For the CDR3, the DNA is TGTGCCAGTAGTATTGTCCCGGGGGGGAAAAATGAGCAGTTCTTC. It specifies CASSIVPGGKNEQFF.

The V and J genes are TRBV29-1 and TRBJ1-1, with unresolved D. This CDR3 has 13 residues. The germline gives CDR1 SQVTM, CDR2 ANQGSEA. Trimming cost V 4 bases and J 1 base, with 10 bases left between them. Here the CDR3 reads CSVGGIGNTEAFF. The DNA of the CDR3 is TGCAGCGTTGGAGGGATCGGGAACACTGAAGCTTTCTTT.